This TCR beta chain was recorded in a study of T cells in localized non-small cell lung cancer. The CDR3 is made up of 15 amino acids. Losses at the gene ends were 7 bases for V and 2 bases for J; bases not matched to a gene: 6. Germline V CDR1 and CDR2: LNHDA, SQIVND (reference sequence). Notes on this clone: Its antigen is not known.

Study-level findings and limits: Greater T cell density in blood accompanied longer overall survival. Median detection of top 100 tumor clones in adjacent lung was 55 to 60 clones.

Measured with immunoSEQ multiplex PCR; TCRdb has only the in-frame clones, and not every one. The top ten hold less than 25% of the sample, which has tens of thousands of clones, around 90% seen once. The source material was peripheral blood, sampled before any cancer treatment. The TCR sequence derives from a man aged 35 to 70 with stage I squamous cell lung carcinoma. The chain combines TRBV19 with TRBJ1-5; TRBD1 agrees at 9 bases. The CDR3 nucleotides read TGTGCCAGTACGGTGAGACAGGGGGGCAATCAGCCCCAGCATTTT. It yields the protein CASTVRQGGNQPQHF. Full variable domain (remainder filled in from reference TRBV19 and TRBJ1-5): DGGITQSPKYLFRKEGQNVTLSCEQNLNHDAMYWYRQDPGQGLRLIYYSQIVNDFQKGDIAEGYSVSREKKESFPLTVTSAQKNPTAFYLCASTVRQGGNQPQHFGDGTRLSIL.